This note documents a single T cell receptor beta chain sequence. Germline loops: CDR1 SGHTA, CDR2 FQGTGA. The length of the CDR3 is 16 residues. The ends lost 2 bases at V and 1 base at J; junction bases unmatched: 4. The method was immunoSEQ multiplex PCR; TCRdb's version includes in-frame clones alone and lacks a portion of them. The top ten hold about 0.31% of the sample, which has tens of thousands of clones, more than 85% seen once. The record originates from a study of T cell changes during pregnancy in multiple sclerosis. The chain recombines TRBV7-3 with TRBJ2-2; 7 positions match TRBD2. This receptor was taken from a female donor in good health, enrolled as a control in a pregnancy study. This material consisted of CD4+ T cells from peripheral blood mononuclear cells, taken in the third trimester of pregnancy. The DNA of the CDR3 is TGTGCCAGCAGCTTATTACAGCGGGGGAACACCGGGGAGCTGTTTTTT. Amino acid sequence: CASSLLQRGNTGELFF.